This TCR beta chain was sequenced for a study of shared clonotypes between healthy human individuals (dated by TCRdb to the early 2020s). A note on the overall study: The cohort comprised a couple of women and a few men aged 18 to 49 years. Leukapheresis yielded between about 0.85 and 10 billion PBMCs per donor. Blood TCR repertoires of about five healthy adults were deeply sequenced to estimate repertoire size and the extent of clonotype sharing between individuals. Per donor, three plates each were used for CD4 naive and CD4 memory, two for CD8 naive, and one for CD8 memory. To increase sequencing depth and limit assay-specific biases, different laboratories used diverse techniques to prepare libraries and sequence TCR repertoires. The study at large found these results: Compared with non-shared clonotypes, clonotypes shared by all four sorted-subset donors had higher generation probabilities. Across four donors, around 5% of naive CD4, roughly 3.8% of naive CD8, approximately 2.5% of memory CD4, and 0.4% of memory CD8 clonotypes were shared. Pairwise subsampling led to the expectation that sequencing depth would affect the degree of clonotype sharing among donors. Estimated clonotype richness was generally larger for naive than for memory subsets. Even with the large sequencing depth, rarefaction of the sorted-subset datasets indicated that sequencing was incomplete. The small number of donors limited the genetic and exposure-history diversity represented. Sampling was limited to blood, and TCR repertoires in tissue likely differ from TCR repertoires in blood.

Including cysteine and phenylalanine, the CDR3 has 15 amino acids. The sequence is cut down to CDR3 DNA, 45 bases in frame from base 1. Per the germline V gene, SGHTA is the CDR1 and FQGNSA is the CDR2. Trimming at the junction amounts to 5 bases on V and 4 bases on J, and the germline ends lie 17 bases apart. For this clone: The specificity of this receptor is unknown. No much larger clone exists at a distance of one base, and base qualities are not known.

Using the deep immunoSEQ assay, multiplex PCR amplified TCR CDR3 regions from genomic DNA. Extracted genomic DNA from each cell subset was spread evenly across all wells of several immunoSEQ 96-well plates, with each plate serving as a replicate. Each replicate PCR for sorted subsets received 150 to 250 ng genomic DNA, equal to around 32,000 T cell genomes. The purified libraries were quantified using a Qubit 3.0 fluorometer, sized with a Bioanalyzer 2100, and then quantified again using the KAPA Library Quantification kit. Every immunoSEQ 96-well plate was sequenced on a separate single-read 150-cycle Illumina NextSeq 550 flow cell. On the study's bioinformatics: The immunoSEQ output contained only junctional sequences without quality scores, so filtering could not match that applied to full-length reads. To assign V/J genes and CDR3, sequences were annotated using PyIR, a Python wrapper for IgBLAST v1.9, with IMGT germline references. Reads were removed for weak V/J assignments (E-value above 1e-6), missing CDR3, stop codons, out-of-frame junctions, or ambiguous translated residues. V3J clonotypes were defined by identical inferred V gene, J gene, and CDR3 amino acid sequence. To compute the percentage overlap between repertoires, the number of shared unique clonotypes was divided by the size of the smaller repertoire. RTK rarefaction, the Chao1 estimator, and Recon v2.1 estimates of unobserved clonotypes were used to assess repertoire richness. Generation probabilities for all TCRbeta clonotypes obtained by the gDNA method from four donors were computed using OLGA. What TCRdb holds here is the immuneACCESS table cut down to in-frame rearrangements. Part of the clones is not present; checked against another copy, under half of the missing clones reflect an unresolved V gene, and the others are unexplained. V and J calls and clone size are as listed in that table; D and trimming were resolved from the DNA. This sample gives 2 million or so clones in total; over 85% of them show up just once. The biggest ten clones account for about 1.1% of the sample.

CD8 naive samples consisted of CD45RO-negative cells that were positively selected for CCR7, yielding a CD45RA+CCR7+ population without TemRA cells. Donors were healthy HIV-negative adults with no recently reported acute infections or vaccinations. Every donor was a Caucasian adult living in Nashville, Tennessee, USA. Blood was collected by leukapheresis, and PBMCs were isolated by Ficoll-Histopaque density gradient centrifugation and then cryopreserved in liquid nitrogen vapor phase. Analytical flow cytometry was used to check the purity and quantity of every magnetically sorted T cell population. Genomic DNA was isolated from every sorted fraction and measured by UV absorbance on a Nanodrop 2000c.

The rearrangement combines TRBV7-2 with TRBJ1-2; there is no confident call for the D gene. The sequenced sample was naive CD8+ T cells sorted from blood. Per the publication, the cell subset or site label means: CD45RA+CCR7+. The source of this sequence is a man aged 18 to 29 in good health. This receptor carries the CDR3 CASSPYDFSLYGYTF. The nucleotide sequence reads as follows: TGTGCCAGCAGCCCATATGACTTCTCCCTCTATGGCTACACCTTC.